The entry below gives a single T cell receptor beta chain sequence along with its context. Its matching antigen is unknown. The assay was immunoSEQ multiplex PCR, and TCRdb's table has in-frame clones only and misses some. This table has roughly 120,000 clones, 89% appearing once. The record originates from a study of T cell responses to AZD1222 COVID-19 vaccine. Study-level points and caveats: Spike-specific TCR breadth and depth grew following two AZD1222 doses. The donor group comprised mostly white British people and more females; the analysis possibly underestimated clonal diversity. Only six or seven AZD1222 recipients were seropositive at baseline.

CDR1 and CDR2 (germline): SGHRS, YFSETQ. The V and J ends lost 4 bases and 8 bases, in that order; junction bases with no gene match: 10. The CDR3 has 14 residues. The receptor comes from an adult in good health. Source: peripheral blood, taken on day 0 of AZD1222 vaccination. V usage is TRBV5-1 and J usage is TRBJ2-3; 7 nucleotides match TRBD2. As DNA, the CDR3 is TGCGCCAGCAGCGAAACTCTCGGCGGGGGTACGCAGTATTTT. Its protein is CASSETLGGGTQYF.